The rows below give T cell receptor beta chains drawn from one sample of a study of cytomegalovirus exposure and HLA in healthy donors. Clones were read by immunoSEQ multiplex PCR, and TCRdb kept only the in-frame ones, dropping some. The table lists over 150,000 clones, roughly 65% of them singletons. Sequenced material: PBMCs. Receptors were obtained from a woman under 30 in good health and CMV-seropositive. The CDR3 runs from the conserved cysteine through the conserved F or W. A D gene is named only where the DNA matches it firmly. Rows give clone size only sometimes, using once, few, many, or a class for an expanded clone.

J	length	D	size	V	DNA	CDR3
TRBJ2-3	16	.	.	TRBV4-1	TGCGCCAGCAGCCAATTGGTCACTACAAACACAGATACGCAGTATTTT	CASSQLVTTNTDTQYF
TRBJ2-3	16	TRBD2	.	TRBV7-8	TGTGCCAGCAGCTACCTGGGGGGGGGACTCCCAGATACGCAGTATTTT	CASSYLGGGLPDTQYF
TRBJ2-5	18	TRBD1	.	TRBV7-6	TGTGCCAGCAGCTTAAACCCGCCGGGACAGGGGTTGAAAGAGACCCAGTACTTC	CASSLNPPGQGLKETQYF
TRBJ2-3	15	TRBD2	.	TRBV28	TGTGCCTGGGGACCAGGGACTACTGAAACAGATACGCAGTATTTT	CAWGPGTTETDTQYF
TRBJ1-6	16	.	few	TRBV9	TGTGCCAGCAGCGTAGATATATCCTCATTCGGTTCACCCCTCCACTTT	CASSVDISSFGSPLHF
TRBJ2-2	16	TRBD2	.	TRBV4-2	TGTGCCAGCAGCCCCGTGACTAGCGGGAGTACGGGGGAGCTGTTTTTT	CASSPVTSGSTGELFF
TRBJ1-1	12	.	.	TRBV25-1	TGTGCCAGCAGTATAGAGAACACTGAAGCTTTCTTT	CASSIENTEAFF
TRBJ2-7	13	TRBD2	many	TRBV30	TGTGCCTGGATGGTAGCGGGCGGGTACGAGCAGTACTTC	CAWMVAGGYEQYF
TRBJ2-3	16	TRBD2	.	TRBV27	TGTGCCAGTGCTCCTAGCGGGAGGGCCGGCACAGATACGCAGTATTTT	CASAPSGRAGTDTQYF
TRBJ1-2	11	.	once	TRBV20-1	TGCAGTGCTAGATACAGCTATGGCTACACTTTC	CSARYSYGYTF
TRBJ1-5	14	.	.	TRBV12-5	TGTGCTAGTGGTTCCAGGGCGGGAAATCAGCCCCAGCATTTT	CASGSRAGNQPQHF
TRBJ2-5	14	.	.	TRBV10-3	TGTGCCATCAGTGAGTACGGGGGTCAAGAGACCCAGTACTTC	CAISEYGGQETQYF
TRBJ2-1	15	TRBD2	few	TRBV10-3	TGTGCCATCAGTGCTGGACTAGCCTCCTACAATGAGCAGTTCTTC	CAISAGLASYNEQFF
TRBJ2-2	15	TRBD2	.	TRBV7-8	TGTGCCAGCGGTCGGACTAGCGGCAACACCGGGGAGCTGTTTTTT	CASGRTSGNTGELFF
TRBJ2-5	13	.	few	TRBV10-3	TGTGCCATCAGCCCCTCCGGGCAAGAGACCCAGTACTTC	CAISPSGQETQYF
TRBJ1-1	13	.	.	TRBV6-5	TGTGCCAGCGGTACACAGGGAAACACTGAAGCTTTCTTT	CASGTQGNTEAFF
TRBJ2-4	17	TRBD2	few	TRBV28	TGTGCCAGCAGGAAGGGGAAACTAGCGGGAGGGCCCCACATTCAGTACTTC	CASRKGKLAGGPHIQYF
TRBJ1-2	14	TRBD1	.	TRBV6-1	TGTGCCAGCAGGAGACAGGGAGGTGGTGGCGGCTACACCTTC	CASRRQGGGGGYTF
TRBJ1-6	15	.	.	TRBV6-5	TGTGCCAGCAGTTACTCGGGCACCCATAATTCACCCCTCCACTTT	CASSYSGTHNSPLHF
TRBJ1-5	15	TRBD1	few	TRBV5-4	TGTGCCAGCAGCCCCGGACAGGGGGGCAATCAGCCCCAGCATTTT	CASSPGQGGNQPQHF
TRBJ2-7	14	TRBD1	.	TRBV28	TGTGCCAGCAGTTCCGGACAGGGATTGTCCGAGCAGTACTTC	CASSSGQGLSEQYF
TRBJ1-1	15	TRBD1	.	TRBV9	TGTGCCAGCAGAGATATTGACAGGGCGAACACTGAAGCTTTCTTT	CASRDIDRANTEAFF
TRBJ2-2	15	.	.	TRBV19	TGTGCCAGTAGTCAGGACAGGGAGGGAACCGGGGAGCTGTTTTTT	CASSQDREGTGELFF
TRBJ2-7	15	.	.	TRBV9	TGTGCCAGCAGTCCTCTCCAAACTAGCTCCTACGAGCAGTACTTC	CASSPLQTSSYEQYF
TRBJ2-5	15	TRBD2	.	TRBV19	TGTGCCAGTAGTAAGTCGGGACTACCTCAAGAGACCCAGTACTTC	CASSKSGLPQETQYF
TRBJ1-1	13	.	.	TRBV19	TGTGCCAGTAGTATGGCCTGGCACACTGAAGCTTTCTTT	CASSMAWHTEAFF
TRBJ1-1	17	.	.	TRBV27	TGTGCCAGCAGTCCTTCGGGAGGTATGGGCCCCAACACTGAAGCTTTCTTT	CASSPSGGMGPNTEAFF
TRBJ1-2	15	.	.	TRBV7-2	TGTGCCAGCAGCATCTTAGGGGTGCTCCCCCATGGCTACACCTTC	CASSILGVLPHGYTF
TRBJ1-1	12	.	.	TRBV7-8	TGTGCCAGCAGCTTATGGGCAGATGAAGCTTTCTTT	CASSLWADEAFF
TRBJ1-1	13	.	.	TRBV30	TGTGCCTGGGAGCAACAGGGACACACTGAAGCTTTCTTT	CAWEQQGHTEAFF
TRBJ1-1	13	.	once	TRBV30	TGTGCCTGGACCAGGGGAATGAACACTGAAGCTTTCTTT	CAWTRGMNTEAFF
TRBJ2-1	17	.	.	TRBV21-1	TGTGCCAGCAGCAAAGTGAGAAAGCGGGGGACTTTGAATGAGCAGTTCTTC	CASSKVRKRGTLNEQFF
TRBJ2-7	15	TRBD1	.	TRBV25-1	TGTGCCAGCAGTGAATCAGGGACAGGGAATTCGGAGCAGTACTTC	CASSESGTGNSEQYF
TRBJ2-1	15	TRBD2	.	TRBV6-1	TGTGCCAGCAGTGTCGGACTAGCGGCCTACAATGAGCAGTTCTTC	CASSVGLAAYNEQFF
TRBJ1-4	15	.	.	TRBV30	TGTGCCTGGAAGGGGAAGGGAGGGGGAGGCGAAAAACTGTTTTTT	CAWKGKGGGGEKLFF
TRBJ1-1	14	TRBD1	few	TRBV19	TGTGCCAGTACCCTCGGGGGACAGGGGACTGAAGCTTTCTTT	CASTLGGQGTEAFF
TRBJ2-7	13	TRBD1	.	TRBV5-4	TGTGCCAGCATAGACAGGGACTCCTACGAGCAGTACTTC	CASIDRDSYEQYF
TRBJ2-1	14	TRBD2	.	TRBV10-1	TGCGCCAGCAAAAGAGGTAGTTCGGGGGGTGAGCAGTTCTTC	CASKRGSSGGEQFF
TRBJ1-1	14	.	few	TRBV28	TGTGCCAGCAGTTTTACCGGAGGTAACACTGAAGCTTTCTTT	CASSFTGGNTEAFF
TRBJ1-1	15	.	.	TRBV5-6	TGTGCCAGCAGCTTTGGGGGCCTAGGTTTCGCTGAAGCTTTCTTT	CASSFGGLGFAEAFF
TRBJ1-1	14	TRBD1	.	TRBV30	TGTGCCTGGAGTGGGGGGACAGGGAACACTGAAGCTTTCTTT	CAWSGGTGNTEAFF
TRBJ2-1	14	TRBD2	.	TRBV2	TGTGCCAGGAGACCGGGACTAGCGGAAAATGAGCAGTTCTTC	CARRPGLAENEQFF
TRBJ2-3	17	TRBD2	.	TRBV7-8	TGTGCCAGCAGGCAAAAACTAGCGGGGGGACGCACAGATACGCAGTATTTT	CASRQKLAGGRTDTQYF
TRBJ2-7	13	.	.	TRBV28	TGTGCCAGCAGATCCGGACAGACCTACGAGCAGTACTTC	CASRSGQTYEQYF
TRBJ2-5	13	.	.	TRBV7-2	TGTGCCAGCAGCTCATCGACTAAAGAGACCCAGTACTTC	CASSSSTKETQYF
TRBJ2-3	15	TRBD2	.	TRBV10-3	TGTGCCATCAGTGCGACACTGACTAGCCAAGATACGCAGTATTTT	CAISATLTSQDTQYF
TRBJ2-7	16	TRBD2	.	TRBV27	TGTGCCAGCAGTTCCGAAGCTAGCGGAGAGTCTTACGAGCAGTACTTC	CASSSEASGESYEQYF
TRBJ2-7	14	.	.	TRBV30	TGTGCCTGGAGTAAAGGGCTAGCGAGCTACGAGCAGTACTTC	CAWSKGLASYEQYF
TRBJ1-6	15	.	.	TRBV5-1	TGCGCCAGCAGCCCGGCTAAGGTGCTAGCCTCACCCCTCCACTTT	CASSPAKVLASPLHF
TRBJ2-5	15	TRBD2	.	TRBV6-4	TGTGCCAGCAGTGAGGGCCAGCGGGGGCAAGAGACCCAGTACTTC	CASSEGQRGQETQYF
TRBJ2-1	14	.	.	TRBV5-1	TGCGCCAGCAGCCCACGGGAAAGTTACAATGAGCAGTTCTTC	CASSPRESYNEQFF
TRBJ2-1	14	TRBD2	.	TRBV27	TGTGCCAGCAGCCGGAGCGGGAGGATGGATGAGCAGTTCTTC	CASSRSGRMDEQFF